This passage covers 26 T cell receptor beta chains from one sample sequenced in a study of PD-L1 blockade in urothelial cancer. Time point described: pretreatment peripheral blood. Produced via immunoSEQ multiplex PCR; TCRdb's table is partial and in-frame only. This table has about 93,000 clones, 85% to 90% appearing once. The sample consisted of PBMCs, taken around atezolizumab (anti-PD-L1) treatment. The receptors originated from a man between 60 and 70 years old with urothelial cancer.

The genes are TRBV30 and TRBJ2-7; TRBD1 aligns across 12 bases. Germline CDR1 is GTSNPN and CDR2 is SVGIG (reference sequence). The CDR3 spans 16 residues. The junction had 9 bases not matched to a gene; V was cut back by 2 bases and J by 4 bases. The CDR3 here is CAWSFAGTGGYYEQYF. The CDR3 bases are TGTGCCTGGAGTTTCGCCGGGACAGGGGGCTATTACGAGCAGTACTTC.

The rearrangement joins TRBV6-1 to TRBJ1-1; D unresolved. The CDR3 is 15 residues long. The V end lost 0 bases, the J end lost 5 bases, and 13 bases lay between the germline ends. The germline V gene encodes CDR1 MNHNS and CDR2 SASEGT. The CDR3, as DNA: TGTGCCAGCAGTGAAGCGCAGGAGGTAATGACTGAAGCTTTCTTT. Its protein is CASSEAQEVMTEAFF.

This rearrangement joins TRBV19 to TRBJ2-2, with D possibly TRBD1 on 5 matching bases. Trimming pared 6 bases from V and 1 base from J, leaving 6 bases between. Per the germline V gene, CDR1 is LNHDA and CDR2 is SQIVND (reference sequence). This CDR3 region has 13 residues. CDR3 DNA: TGTGCCAGTAGGCAGGGGAACACCGGGGAGCTGTTTTTT. It yields the protein CASRQGNTGELFF.

The chain joins TRBV9 to TRBJ1-3; D remains unclear. The germline V gene encodes CDR1 SGDLS and CDR2 YYNGEE. This CDR3 has 15 amino acids. V was clipped by 6 bases and J by 7 bases, with 20 bases between them. The DNA of the CDR3 is TGTGCCAGCACCAGCCCGACCAAGCAGAGGAACACCATATATTTT. Its protein product is CASTSPTKQRNTIYF. Variable domain in full (rest from reference TRBV9 and TRBJ1-3): DSGVTQTPKHLITATGQRVTLRCSPRSGDLSVYWYQQSLDQGLQFLIQYYNGEERAKGNILERFSAQQFPDLHSELNLSSLELGDSALYFCASTSPTKQRNTIYFGEGSWLTVV.

The chain has TRBV5-6 and TRBJ1-2; 9 bases align to TRBD1. Per the germline V gene, CDR1 is SGHDT and CDR2 is YYEEEE. The CDR3 is 13 amino acids. Trimming took 1 base from V and 8 from J; bases not matched to a gene: 3. Written as DNA, the CDR3 is TGTGCCAGCAGCTTGCGGACAGGGGTCGGCTACACCTTC. This encodes CASSLRTGVGYTF.

This chain joins TRBV18 and TRBJ1-2, with a tentative D call TRBD1 (6 bases). Germline V gene sequence: CDR1 KGHSH, CDR2 LQKENI. The CDR3 covers 15 residues. V was trimmed by 0 bases and J by 8 bases, leaving 16 bases between them. The CDR3 here is CASSPPGAGIYGYTF. DNA of the CDR3: TGTGCCAGCTCACCACCGGGGGCAGGGATTTACGGCTACACCTTC.

V is TRBV7-9 and J is TRBJ2-3; 7 bases are shared with TRBD1. This CDR3 contains 16 residues. Germline V gene lookup returns CDR1 SEHNR and CDR2 FQNEAQ (reference sequence). V dropped 5 bases and J dropped 2; count of bases not matched to a gene: 10. CDR3 sequence: CASSGPRTGFTDTQYF. DNA of the CDR3: TGTGCCAGCAGCGGACCGAGGACAGGCTTCACAGATACGCAGTATTTT.

This clone was picked up one time. This rearrangement joins TRBV7-2 to TRBJ2-3; TRBD2 aligns across 7 bases. Per the germline V gene, CDR1 is SGHTA and CDR2 is FQGNSA. The ends lost 2 bases at V and 1 base at J; junction bases unmatched: 3. This CDR3 spans 15 amino acids. The CDR3 nucleotides are TGTGCCAGCAGCTTACGGGACTATGGCACAGATACGCAGTATTTT. This gives the protein CASSLRDYGTDTQYF. The complete variable domain, with remaining parts taken from reference TRBV7-2 and TRBJ2-3, reads GAGVSQSPSNKVTEKGKDVELRCDPISGHTALYWYRQSLGQGLEFLIYFQGNSAPDKSGLPSDRFSAERTGGSVSTLTIQRTQQEDSAVYLCASSLRDYGTDTQYFGPGTRLTVL.

The chain couples TRBV6-5 to TRBJ1-6; TRBD1 matches 7 bases. Germline trimming cut 6 bases from V and 3 bases from J; bases unmatched to any gene: 2. Germline assignment: CDR1 MNHEY and CDR2 SVGAGI. The CDR3 contains 14 residues. CDR3: CASRGQVYNSPLHF. In nucleotides, the CDR3 is TGTGCCAGCAGAGGACAGGTCTATAATTCACCCCTCCACTTT.

The J gene is TRBJ2-1, the V gene TRBV27; maybe TRBD2 (6 bases). The CDR3 covers 13 residues. Trimming left V 2 bases short and J 7 bases short, with 9 bases between. Germline CDR1 MNHEY, CDR2 SMNVEV (reference sequence). The CDR3 DNA reads TGTGCCAGCAGTTTAGAAGGGAGGAATGAGCAGTTCTTC. It yields the protein CASSLEGRNEQFF.

This clone was detected only once. This chain uses TRBV19 with TRBJ2-5, with 9 bases aligning to TRBD1. The germline CDR1 and CDR2 sequences are LNHDA and SQIVND (reference sequence). This CDR3 has 16 amino acids. The ends lost 5 bases at V and 0 bases at J; junction bases unmatched: 7. CDR3 sequence: CASSGRQGGNQETQYF. CDR3 nucleotide sequence: TGTGCCAGTAGTGGGCGACAGGGGGGTAACCAAGAGACCCAGTACTTC.

V usage is TRBV11-2 and J usage is TRBJ1-4; D unclear. The CDR3 covers 14 residues. Germline CDR1 and CDR2: SGHAT and FQNNGV. The V and J ends lost 6 bases and 4 bases respectively, with 12 bases between them. This CDR3 reads CASSLEGYNEKLFF. DNA for the CDR3: TGTGCCAGCAGTTTGGAGGGCTATAATGAAAAACTGTTTTTT.

The genes are TRBV5-4 and TRBJ2-2; perhaps TRBD1 as D (5 bases). CDR1 and CDR2 from the germline V gene are SGHNT and YYREEE (reference sequence). This CDR3 is built from 15 residues. V lost 0 bases and J lost 7, with 13 bases in between. The CDR3 region is CASSLEGVFIGELFF. In nucleotides, the CDR3 is TGTGCCAGCAGCTTGGAAGGGGTATTTATCGGGGAGCTGTTTTTT.

The J gene is TRBJ1-2, the V gene TRBV9, with 9 bases aligning to TRBD1. Germline trimming cut 1 base from V and 5 bases from J; bases unmatched to any gene: 3. The germline CDR1 and CDR2 sequences are SGDLS and YYNGEE. The CDR3 has 14 residues. The CDR3 coding sequence is TGTGCCAGCAGCGTATTCGGGACAGGGTATGGCTACACCTTC. Encoded protein: CASSVFGTGYGYTF.

V gene TRBV7-9 combines with J gene TRBJ1-1, with D unclear. V was clipped by 6 bases and J by 3 bases, with 11 bases between them. The CDR3 consists of 13 residues. Germline V gene lookup returns CDR1 SEHNR and CDR2 FQNEAQ (reference sequence). CDR3: CASRLIEHTEAFF. The CDR3 DNA reads as TGTGCCAGCAGATTAATAGAACACACTGAAGCTTTCTTT.

V and J are TRBV9 and TRBJ2-5; 10 positions match TRBD2. V dropped 8 bases and J dropped 4; count of bases not matched to a gene: 5. In germline, CDR1 is SGDLS, CDR2 YYNGEE. CDR3 length equals 13 residues. CDR3 region: CASLAGVGETQYF. Written as DNA, the CDR3 is TGTGCCAGTCTAGCGGGAGTAGGAGAGACCCAGTACTTC.

This chain connects TRBV4-2 to TRBJ1-3; weak D call: TRBD1 (5 bases). The CDR3 has 16 residues. Trimming left V 0 bases short and J 2 bases short, with 11 bases between. In germline, CDR1 is LGHNA, CDR2 YNFKEQ. The CDR3 is CASSQDPAGTGNTIYF. In DNA form, the CDR3 reads TGTGCCAGCAGCCAAGATCCGGCAGGGACTGGAAACACCATATATTTT.

The V gene is TRBV18, the J gene TRBJ2-5; 7 bases map to TRBD2. The CDR3 covers 13 residues. From germline, CDR1 is KGHSH and CDR2 LQKENI. V was clipped by 6 bases and J by 5 bases; unmatched bases: 6. The CDR3: CASSPPGRETQYF. For the CDR3, the DNA is TGTGCCAGCTCCCCCCCCGGGAGGGAGACCCAGTACTTC.

The J gene is TRBJ2-3, the V gene TRBV4-2; 8 bases fit TRBD2. The CDR3 totals 15 residues. The germline CDR1 and CDR2 sequences are LGHNA and YNFKEQ. V shed 5 bases and J 1 base; nucleotides not matched to a gene: 5. CDR3 region: CASSYGSGGTDTQYF. The CDR3 DNA sequence: TGTGCCAGCAGCTACGGTAGCGGGGGCACAGATACGCAGTATTTT.

In this sample, this clone turned up a few times. The gene calls are TRBV2 and TRBJ2-5; D is unresolved. The CDR3 runs to 13 residues. Trimming took off 2 bases at V and 3 bases at J, with 7 bases between the two ends. Germline V gives CDR1 SNHLY, CDR2 FYNNEI. This chain's CDR3 is CASSEYEKETQYF. The CDR3 nucleotides are TGTGCCAGCAGTGAATATGAGAAAGAGACCCAGTACTTC.

The chain combines TRBV4-1 with TRBJ2-7; D possibly corresponds to TRBD1 (5 bases). V dropped 0 bases and J dropped 4 bases, with 7 bases sitting between them. Germline CDR1 is MGHRA and CDR2 is YSYEKL. This CDR3 comprises 13 residues. CDR3 amino acids: CASSQETDYEQYF. Here the CDR3 DNA reads TGCGCCAGCAGCCAAGAGACAGATTACGAGCAGTACTTC.

The rearrangement links TRBV7-8 to TRBJ2-5; maybe TRBD2 (7 bases). Germline CDR1 reads SGHVS; CDR2 reads FQNEAQ. V gave up 4 bases and J gave up 5 bases, with 17 bases separating them. CDR3 size: 15 residues. In DNA, the CDR3 is TGTGCCAGCAGCTCCCTAACGGGGGGCCGGGAGACCCAGTACTTC. Translation: CASSSLTGGRETQYF. The full variable domain, its missing parts supplied by reference TRBV7-8 and TRBJ2-5, is GAGVSQSPRYKVAKRGQDVALRCDPISGHVSLFWYQQALGQGPEFLTYFQNEAQLDKSGLPSDRFFAERPEGSVSTLKIQRTQQEDSAVYLCASSSLTGGRETQYFGPGTRLLVL.

This rearrangement joins TRBV5-1 to TRBJ2-7; 11 nucleotides align to TRBD1. The V gene's germline CDR1 is SGHRS and CDR2 YFSETQ. The CDR3 is made up of 16 amino acids. After removal of 4 bases from V and 2 bases from J, the junction contained 8 bases not matched to a gene. CDR3 in amino acids: CASSRGQGEVTYEQYF. Written as DNA, the CDR3 is TGCGCCAGCAGCCGGGGACAGGGGGAGGTTACCTACGAGCAGTACTTC.

This clone appeared once. CDR3 nucleotides: TGTGCCAGCAGCAAAGGAACGGGATTCGCAGATACGCAGTATTTT. Translation gives CASSKGTGFADTQYF. J is TRBJ2-3 and V is TRBV7-3; tentative D call: TRBD2 (5 bases). Germline loops: CDR1 SGHTA, CDR2 FQGTGA. V dropped 5 bases and J dropped 4 bases, with 16 bases sitting between them. The CDR3 is made up of 15 amino acids.

The V call is TRBV29-1, the J call TRBJ1-2; 11 bases fit TRBD1. This CDR3 region has 15 residues. J was trimmed by 3 bases and V by 3 bases; bases with no gene match: 6. Germline assignment: CDR1 SQVTM and CDR2 ANQGSEA. The CDR3 DNA sequence: TGCAGCGTTGAGCTATCGGGACAGGGGGACTATGGCTACACCTTC. The encoded protein is CSVELSGQGDYGYTF. Using reference TRBV29-1 and TRBJ1-2 for the parts outside the CDR3, the full variable domain is SAVISQKPSRDICQRGTSLTIQCQVDSQVTMMFWYRQQPGQSLTLIATANQGSEATYESGFVIDKFPISRPNLTFSTLTVSNMSPEDSSIYLCSVELSGQGDYGYTFGSGTRLTVV.

This clone has only a few counts. The V and J genes are TRBV11-2 and TRBJ2-3; 7 bases line up with TRBD1. CDR3 length: 14 residues. Germline loops: CDR1 SGHAT, CDR2 FQNNGV. With V trimmed by 5 bases and J by 5 bases, 7 bases remained unmatched. As DNA, the CDR3 is TGTGCCAGCAGCCCGGGACAGCACAGAGATACGCAGTATTTT. Its translation is CASSPGQHRDTQYF.